This record looks at one T cell receptor beta chain sequence and its context. The sample comes from a study of patients and donors after allogeneic stem cell transplantation. Germline lookup yields CDR1 DFQATT and CDR2 SNEGSKA (reference sequence). There are 16 residues in the CDR3. Trimming removed 0 bases at V and 8 bases at J, with 22 bases between. TCRdb reprocessed the RT-PCR reads via MiXCR and lists one record per CDR3 protein. Of roughly 180,000 distinct CDR3 sequences listed, 35% to 50% are singletons. Sequencing was performed on blood, either unsorted or a sorted T cell fraction (not recorded which). The receptor's source is a human donor who was either an allogeneic HSCT recipient or a stem cell or donor lymphocyte infusion donor (not recorded which). It is not recorded whose cells these are; they may come from a transplant donor. The V gene is TRBV20-1, the J gene TRBJ1-2; D is unclear. Here the CDR3 DNA reads TGCAGTGCTAGAGATCTTCGACGGGTTGAGATCGGAGGCTACACCTTC. It codes for CSARDLRRVEIGGYTF.